The 25 T cell receptor beta chains given below trace back to one sample, sequenced in a study of PD-1 blockade in classical Hodgkin lymphoma (dated by TCRdb to about 2020). Library generation was performed with the immunoSEQ multiplex PCR assay. TCRdb took over this immuneACCESS table, retaining in-frame rearrangements with V and J assigned. Such tables are incomplete; in checked studies, under half of the missing clones stem from an unresolved V gene, and the remainder is unexplained. The sample table lists tens of thousands of clones, roughly nine tenths of them with a count of one. The ten most abundant clones make up 20% to 25% of the sample. Sample time point, as interpreted from the label and publication: cycle 1 day 1 (C1D1), immediately before nivolumab initiation. Every trial patient had relapsed following autologous stem cell transplantation, and prior brentuximab vedotin exposure was what differed among cohorts A, B and C.

This sample comprised peripheral blood mononuclear cells (PBMCs), obtained at baseline. Receptors were obtained from a human donor with classical Hodgkin lymphoma.

The chain recombines TRBV11-3 with TRBJ2-1; D remains unclear. The CDR3 is made up of 13 amino acids. Trimming left V 0 bases short and J 9 bases short, with 9 bases between. Germline V lookup: CDR1 SGHNT, CDR2 YENEEA. In DNA form, the CDR3 reads TGTGCCAGCAGCTTAGATGGGTACGGTGAGCAGTTCTTC. Translated, it gives CASSLDGYGEQFF.

The chain carries TRBV5-6 and TRBJ1-2; no reliable D call. V gave up 0 bases and J gave up 4 bases, with 7 bases separating them. The CDR3 totals 13 residues. Germline CDR1 and CDR2: SGHDT and YYEEEE. CDR3 in DNA: TGTGCCAGCAGCTTGGTGGCTGGCTATGGCTACACCTTC. Translating it yields CASSLVAGYGYTF.

Concerning this clone: This sample includes further DNA sequences coding for the same CDR3. The chain carries TRBV15 and TRBJ2-7; D tentatively reads TRBD1 or TRBD2 (6 bases each). V was shortened by 0 bases and J by 5 bases, with 11 bases between the two germline ends. Germline V gene data show CDR1 as LNHNV and CDR2 as YYDKDF (reference sequence). The CDR3 consists of 14 residues. This CDR3 is CATSRELGGHEQYF. CDR3 nucleotide sequence: TGTGCCACCAGCAGAGAGCTTGGGGGGCACGAGCAGTACTTC. Based on the CDR3 plus reference TRBV15 and TRBJ2-7, the full variable domain is DAMVIQNPRYQVTQFGKPVTLSCSQTLNHNVMYWYQQKSSQAPKLLFHYYDKDFNNEADTPDNFQSRRPNTSFCFLDIRSPGLGDTAMYLCATSRELGGHEQYFGPGTRLTVT.

This chain connects TRBV5-6 to TRBJ1-5; D not resolved. Germline CDR1 SGHDT, CDR2 YYEEEE. The CDR3 sequence is 14 residues long. Trimming removed 0 bases at V and 3 bases at J, with 7 bases between. DNA of the CDR3: TGTGCCAGCAGCTTGGGAGGGTTCAATCAGCCCCAGCATTTT. It is translated as CASSLGGFNQPQHF.

In this sample, this clone turned up once. This chain connects TRBV11-2 to TRBJ1-4; tentatively, D is TRBD1 (5 bases). Germline assignment: CDR1 SGHAT and CDR2 FQNNGV. This CDR3 has 16 amino acids. The germline V and J ends were trimmed by 4 bases and 3 bases, with 15 bases remaining between them. The CDR3 loop is CASSYRAGASNEKLFF. DNA for the CDR3: TGTGCCAGCAGCTATAGGGCTGGGGCTTCTAATGAAAAACTGTTTTTT.

This chain connects TRBV29-1 to TRBJ1-1; 7 nucleotides agree with TRBD1. The V and J ends lost 6 bases and 4 bases, in that order; junction bases with no gene match: 8. Germline CDR1 reads SQVTM; CDR2 reads ANQGSEA. The CDR3 has 13 amino acids. This chain's CDR3 is CSVGGGSVTEAFF. The CDR3 DNA is TGCAGCGTCGGAGGGGGCTCGGTCACTGAAGCTTTCTTT.

The V call is TRBV11-2, the J call TRBJ1-2; D is perhaps TRBD1 (6 bases). Germline CDR1 and CDR2: SGHAT and FQNNGV. V lost 4 bases, J lost 3 bases, and 9 bases lay in between. This CDR3 is built from 13 residues. The CDR3 coding sequence is TGTGCCAGCAGCTCTACAGGGTACTATGGCTACACCTTC. Translated, it gives CASSSTGYYGYTF.

The chain carries TRBV30 and TRBJ2-4, with a weak D call TRBD2 (7 bases). Looked up from germline, CDR1 is GTSNPN and CDR2 is SVGIG (reference sequence). CDR3 size: 13 residues. V lost 2 bases and J 5 bases, leaving 10 bases between the germline ends. The CDR3 region is CAWSNGGQNIQYF. DNA for the CDR3: TGTGCCTGGAGTAACGGGGGGCAAAACATTCAGTACTTC.

V usage is TRBV19 and J usage is TRBJ2-7; maybe TRBD2 (5 bases). V was trimmed by 3 bases and J by 2 bases, leaving 8 bases between them. CDR3 length: 13 amino acids. Germline V gives CDR1 LNHDA, CDR2 SQIVND (reference sequence). The CDR3 DNA is TGTGCCAGTAGTATCGGGGAGACCTACGAGCAGTACTTC. Protein: CASSIGETYEQYF.

This clone has more than one count but fewer than ten. The chain has TRBV4-3 and TRBJ1-3, with D possibly TRBD1 on 6 matching bases. Germline V gene data show CDR1 as LGHNA and CDR2 as YSLEER. V was cut by 1 base and J by 4 bases, with 11 bases left in between. The CDR3 length is 15 residues. CDR3 sequence reads: CASSQGGGPGNTIYF. CDR3 bases: TGCGCCAGCAGCCAAGGGGGGGGGCCAGGAAACACCATATATTTT.

V and J are TRBV7-6 and TRBJ2-7; 8 bases align to TRBD1. This CDR3 is built from 16 residues. CDR1 is SGHVS and CDR2 is FNYEAQ in the germline V gene. The V segment lost 5 bases and the J segment 4 bases; nucleotides outside the gene matches: 13. CDR3 sequence (DNA): TGTGCCAGCAGCCTCCTTGCGGGACAGGCAAAGTACGAGCAGTACTTC. Protein: CASSLLAGQAKYEQYF.

This clone was seen a handful of times. The V call is TRBV15, the J call TRBJ1-1; no firm D call. V was trimmed by 0 bases and J by 3 bases, leaving 11 bases between them. Germline V gene lookup returns CDR1 LNHNV and CDR2 YYDKDF (reference sequence). This CDR3 spans 15 amino acids. CDR3: CATSRDLWTDTEAFF. The DNA of the CDR3 is TGTGCCACCAGCAGAGATTTGTGGACGGACACTGAAGCTTTCTTT.

This clone showed up just a few times. This chain uses TRBV4-1 with TRBJ2-2; 7 nucleotides match TRBD2. The CDR3 is made up of 14 amino acids. Per the germline V gene, CDR1 is MGHRA and CDR2 is YSYEKL. V lost 5 bases and J lost 3; bases outside the gene matches: 3. DNA of the CDR3: TGCGCCAGCAGCTCCCTAGCGGACACCGGGGAGCTGTTTTTT. Its translation is CASSSLADTGELFF.

The CDR3 loop is CASSLLAGVSEGTGELFF. In DNA form, the CDR3 reads TGTGCCAGCAGCTTACTAGCGGGAGTGTCCGAAGGGACCGGGGAGCTGTTTTTT. The chain links TRBV7-9 to TRBJ2-2; 10 bases line up with TRBD2. Germline V gene data show CDR1 as SEHNR and CDR2 as FQNEAQ (reference sequence). J gave up 5 bases and V 2 bases, and 11 bases lay outside the gene matches. This CDR3 comprises 18 residues.

The chain joins TRBV4-3 to TRBJ2-1; 9 bases agree with TRBD2. From germline, CDR1 is LGHNA and CDR2 YSLEER. This CDR3 is built from 21 residues. Germline trimming cut 0 bases from V and 0 bases from J; bases unmatched to any gene: 15. This CDR3 is CASSQDGGGLAGWSSYNEQFF. The CDR3 nucleotides read TGCGCCAGCAGCCAAGATGGTGGGGGACTAGCAGGGTGGAGCTCCTACAATGAGCAGTTCTTC.

The gene calls are TRBV7-9 and TRBJ2-2; 8 bases match TRBD1. The germline CDR1 and CDR2 sequences are SEHNR and FQNEAQ (reference sequence). The CDR3 covers 15 residues. V gave up 1 base and J gave up 4 bases; unmatched junction bases: 2. In nucleotides, the CDR3 is TGTGCCAGCAGCTTAGGAGACAGGGGCACCGGGGAGCTGTTTTTT. Protein product: CASSLGDRGTGELFF.

J is TRBJ2-7 and V is TRBV1; the D segment call TRBD2 is taken from the table without a DNA check. TRBV1 is classified as a pseudogene. The CDR3 runs to 14 residues. The CDR3 DNA is TGCACCAGCAGAACAATAGGGACTAGCGGGAGGTTGTACTTC. Protein sequence: CTSRTIGTSGRLYF.

The rearrangement links TRBV7-2 to TRBJ1-2, with 7 bases matching TRBD1. Germline CDR1 reads SGHTA; CDR2 reads FQGNSA. With 5 bases clipped from V and 7 bases from J, the junction kept 10 bases outside the gene matches. The CDR3 totals 14 residues. The CDR3 sequence: CASSLPRGAAGYTF. The CDR3 DNA is TGTGCCAGCAGCCTCCCCAGGGGGGCGGCTGGCTACACCTTC.

This sequence joins TRBV14 and TRBJ1-3; D gene ambiguous. CDR1 is SGHDN and CDR2 is FVKESK in the germline V gene. The V end was cut by 0 bases, the J end by 0 bases, with 15 bases between. There are 18 residues in the CDR3. The CDR3 region is CASSQDLGRIRSGNTIYF. DNA of the CDR3: TGTGCCAGCAGCCAAGATTTAGGCAGGATTCGCTCTGGAAACACCATATATTTT.

The chain carries TRBV5-6 and TRBJ1-5; D might be TRBD1 (5 bases). The V gene's germline CDR1 is SGHDT and CDR2 YYEEEE. V gave up 4 bases and J gave up 0 bases, with 14 bases separating them. There are 16 residues in the CDR3. The CDR3 sequence: CASSRRGADSNQPQHF. The CDR3 nucleotides are TGTGCCAGCAGCCGCAGAGGGGCAGATAGCAATCAGCCCCAGCATTTT.

The chain couples TRBV13 to TRBJ2-7, with 9 bases fitting TRBD2. This CDR3 has 15 amino acids. V dropped 3 bases and J dropped 5; count of bases not matched to a gene: 8. CDR1 and CDR2 (germline): PRHDT, FYEKMQ (reference sequence). CDR3 residues: CASSLLREGLHEQYF. CDR3 coding DNA: TGTGCCAGCAGCTTGTTGCGGGAGGGCCTCCACGAGCAGTACTTC.

V usage is TRBV4-3 and J usage is TRBJ2-5, with D perhaps matching TRBD2 (7 bases). V was cut by 3 bases and J by 8 bases, with 13 bases left in between. The CDR3 runs 13 residues. Per germline, CDR1 LGHNA and CDR2 YSLEER. The CDR3 loop is CASSQDPGGTQYF. In DNA, the CDR3 is TGCGCCAGCAGCCAGGACCCGGGGGGCACCCAGTACTTC.

CDR3 loop: CASSRRTGETQYF. The CDR3 coding sequence is TGTGCCAGCAGTCGTCGGACAGGGGAGACCCAGTACTTC. J is TRBJ2-5 and V is TRBV25-1; 8 nucleotides match TRBD1. Germline assignment: CDR1 MGHDK and CDR2 SYGVNS. With 5 bases clipped from V and 5 bases from J, the junction kept 4 bases outside the gene matches. The length of the CDR3 is 13 residues.

This clone was counted once. The J gene is TRBJ2-1, the V gene TRBV6-1; 12 bases align to TRBD2. This CDR3 comprises 15 residues. CDR1 and CDR2 (germline): MNHNS, SASEGT. Unmatched junction bases numbered 7, after V lost 6 bases and J lost 7 bases. The CDR3 is CASRNLAGGPNEQFF. CDR3 nucleotides: TGTGCCAGCAGGAACCTAGCGGGAGGGCCGAATGAGCAGTTCTTC.

The rearrangement uses TRBV5-6 and TRBJ1-2, with D possibly matching TRBD1 (5 bases). The germline V gene encodes CDR1 SGHDT and CDR2 YYEEEE. The CDR3 consists of 15 residues. V was clipped by 3 bases and J by 3 bases, with 15 bases between them. DNA of the CDR3: TGTGCCAGCAGCTCCCGGGACGGCCCGTACTATGGCTACACCTTC. It is translated as CASSSRDGPYYGYTF.